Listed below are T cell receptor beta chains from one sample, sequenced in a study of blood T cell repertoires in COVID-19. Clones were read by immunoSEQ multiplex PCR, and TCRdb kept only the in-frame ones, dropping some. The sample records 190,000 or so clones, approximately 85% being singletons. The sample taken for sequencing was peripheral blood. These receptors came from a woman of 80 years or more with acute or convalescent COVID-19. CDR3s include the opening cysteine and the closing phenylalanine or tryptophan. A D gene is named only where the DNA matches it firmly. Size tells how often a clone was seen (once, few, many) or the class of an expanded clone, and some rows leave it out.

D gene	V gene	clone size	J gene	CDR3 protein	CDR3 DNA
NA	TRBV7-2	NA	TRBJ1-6	CASSLAAQTGYNSPLHF	TGTGCCAGCAGCTTAGCGGCCCAGACTGGCTATAATTCACCCCTCCACTTT
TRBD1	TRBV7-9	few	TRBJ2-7	CASSLDRGQSYEQYF	TGTGCCAGCAGCTTAGATAGGGGGCAGTCCTACGAGCAGTACTTC
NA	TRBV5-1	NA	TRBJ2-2	CASSLARDTGELFF	TGCGCCAGCAGCTTGGCCAGGGACACCGGGGAGCTGTTTTTT
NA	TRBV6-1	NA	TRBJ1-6	CASSERDGYNSPLHF	TGTGCCAGCAGTGAGCGGGACGGTTATAATTCACCCCTCCACTTT
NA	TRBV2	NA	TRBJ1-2	CASSEGRTPYGYTF	TGTGCCAGCAGTGAAGGCAGGACTCCCTATGGCTACACCTTC
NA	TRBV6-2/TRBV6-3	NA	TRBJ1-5	CASSYGPDQPQHF	TGTGCCAGCAGTTACGGGCCCGATCAGCCCCAGCATTTT
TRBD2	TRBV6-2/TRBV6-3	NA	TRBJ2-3	CASSLGLAGVTDTQYF	TGTGCCAGCAGTTTAGGACTAGCGGGGGTCACAGATACGCAGTATTTT
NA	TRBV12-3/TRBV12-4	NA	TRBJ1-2	CASSFGQGGGYTF	TGTGCCAGCAGTTTTGGGCAGGGCGGAGGCTACACCTTC
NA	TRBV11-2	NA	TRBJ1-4	CASSVGSFEKLFF	TGTGCCAGCAGCGTAGGGAGTTTTGAAAAACTGTTTTTT
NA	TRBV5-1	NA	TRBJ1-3	CASSLGGTGNTIYF	TGCGCCAGCAGCTTGGGGGGCACTGGAAACACCATATATTTT
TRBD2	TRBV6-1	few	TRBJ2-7	CASSETSGTAEQYF	TGTGCCAGCAGTGAGACTAGCGGGACGGCCGAGCAGTACTTC
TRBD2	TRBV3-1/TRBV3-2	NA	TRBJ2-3	CASSHRRTSGRNTQYF	TGTGCCAGCAGCCACCGTCGGACTAGCGGGAGGAATACGCAGTATTTT
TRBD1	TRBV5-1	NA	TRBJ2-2	CASSKGQGVGELFF	TGCGCCAGCAGCAAGGGACAGGGGGTCGGGGAGCTGTTTTTT
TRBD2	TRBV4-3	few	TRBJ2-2	CASSQALAGGLFTGELFF	TGCGCCAGCAGCCAAGCACTAGCGGGGGGGCTTTTCACCGGGGAGCTGTTTTTT
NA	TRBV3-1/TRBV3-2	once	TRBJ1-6	CASSPGWGRVINSPLHF	TGTGCCAGCAGCCCAGGATGGGGGCGGGTAATTAATTCACCCCTCCACTTT
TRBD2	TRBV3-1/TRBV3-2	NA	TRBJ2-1	CASSQVVLAGGNEQFF	TGTGCCAGCAGCCAAGTCGTCCTAGCGGGAGGCAATGAGCAGTTCTTC
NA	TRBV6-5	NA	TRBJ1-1	CASKELNTEAFF	TGTGCCAGCAAGGAGCTGAACACTGAAGCTTTCTTT
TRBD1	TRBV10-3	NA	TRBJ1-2	CPRDSNYGYTF	TGTCCGAGGGACAGTAACTATGGCTACACCTTC
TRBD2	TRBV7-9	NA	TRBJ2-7	CASSLFGGTSGSYEQYF	TGTGCCAGCAGCCTATTCGGCGGGACTAGCGGGAGTTACGAGCAGTACTTC
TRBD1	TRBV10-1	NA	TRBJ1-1	CASILRGRGAFF	TGCGCCAGCATACTCAGGGGGCGCGGAGCTTTCTTT
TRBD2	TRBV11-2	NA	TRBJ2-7	CASSLRERESLEQYF	TGTGCCAGCAGCTTAAGGGAGCGGGAGTCCCTCGAGCAGTACTTC
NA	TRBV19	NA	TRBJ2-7	CDSRRGPYEQYF	TGTGACAGTAGGCGGGGGCCCTACGAGCAGTACTTC
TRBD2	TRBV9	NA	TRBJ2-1	CASSVAGRVIYNEQFF	TGTGCCAGCAGCGTAGCTGGGAGGGTCATCTACAATGAGCAGTTCTTC
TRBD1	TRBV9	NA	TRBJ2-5	CASSARTGVETQYF	TGTGCCAGCAGCGCCAGGACAGGGGTAGAGACCCAGTACTTC
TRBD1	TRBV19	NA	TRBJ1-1	CASSTRQGVSEAFF	TGTGCCAGTAGTACCCGACAGGGTGTATCCGAAGCTTTCTTT
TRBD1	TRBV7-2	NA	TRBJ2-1	CASSLSPTGDRGHEQFF	TGTGCCAGCAGTCTTTCCCCGACGGGGGACAGGGGACATGAGCAGTTCTTC
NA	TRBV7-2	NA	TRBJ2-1	CASSSQGSYNEQFF	TGTGCCAGCAGCTCACAGGGTTCCTACAATGAGCAGTTCTTC
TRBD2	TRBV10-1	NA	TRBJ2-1	CASTSGGYNEQFF	TGCGCCAGCACGAGCGGGGGGTACAATGAGCAGTTCTTC
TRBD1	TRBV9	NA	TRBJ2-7	CASSETGGSSYEQYF	TGTGCCAGCAGCGAAACAGGGGGCTCCTCCTACGAGCAGTACTTC